The 5 T cell receptor beta chains presented below share a single source sample, sequenced in a study of shared clonotypes between healthy human individuals. Data came from immunoSEQ multiplex PCR; TCRdb stores just in-frame clones and leaves some out. The table records approximately 2.1 million clones, approximately 95% of them present only once. Sequenced material: naive CD4+ T cells from PBMCs. Subset meaning: CD45RA+ positively selected. All receptors derive from a man between 18 and 29 years old in good health. Some clones in this sample may be carry-over from other donors' samples.

This chain connects TRBV5-1 to TRBJ1-4; no reliable D call. The germline V gene encodes CDR1 SGHRS and CDR2 YFSETQ. Trimming pared 0 bases from V and 4 bases from J, leaving 10 bases between. CDR3 length: 15 amino acids. CDR3 DNA sequence: TGCGCCAGCAGCTTGGTCGGTCTGAATAATGAAAAACTGTTTTTT. This translates into CASSLVGLNNEKLFF.

The chain is built from TRBV6-5 and TRBJ2-1, with D hard to call. Trimming cost V 2 bases and J 10 bases, with 12 bases left between them. Germline values: CDR1 MNHEY, CDR2 SVGAGI. CDR3 length: 13 amino acids. In DNA, the CDR3 is TGTGCCAGCAGTTACACCGACATGGTCGAGCAGTTCTTC. It encodes CASSYTDMVEQFF.

V gene TRBV27 combines with J gene TRBJ1-1; TRBD1 matches 7 bases. V shed 6 bases and J 1 base; nucleotides not matched to a gene: 2. CDR1 and CDR2 (germline): MNHEY, SMNVEV (reference sequence). The length of the CDR3 is 13 residues. In DNA, the CDR3 is TGTGCCAGCAGCTGGGACAGGAACACTGAAGCTTTCTTT. Translating gives CASSWDRNTEAFF.

This clone was counted once. This rearrangement joins TRBV10-2 to TRBJ2-7, with TRBD2 matching 16 bases. V dropped 7 bases and J dropped 4; count of bases not matched to a gene: 10. Per germline, CDR1 WSHSY and CDR2 SAAADI. This CDR3 has 17 amino acids. CDR3 region: CASMGTSGRVLGYEQYF. The CDR3, as DNA: TGCGCCAGCATGGGGACTAGCGGGAGGGTTCTTGGTTACGAGCAGTACTTC.

The gene calls are TRBV7-3 and TRBJ1-5; D possibly corresponds to TRBD1 (5 bases). This CDR3 region has 13 residues. V lost 5 bases, J lost 2 bases, and 7 bases lay in between. CDR1 and CDR2 (germline): SGHTA, FQGTGA. CDR3 coding DNA: TGTGCCAGCAGCAGGGACGGCAATCAGCCCCAGCATTTT. It translates to CASSRDGNQPQHF. The whole variable domain, filled in from reference TRBV7-3 and TRBJ1-5, reads GAGVSQTPSNKVTEKGKYVELRCDPISGHTALYWYRQSLGQGPEFLIYFQGTGAADDSGLPNDRFFAVRPEGSVSTLKIQRTERGDSAVYLCASSRDGNQPQHFGDGTRLSIL.